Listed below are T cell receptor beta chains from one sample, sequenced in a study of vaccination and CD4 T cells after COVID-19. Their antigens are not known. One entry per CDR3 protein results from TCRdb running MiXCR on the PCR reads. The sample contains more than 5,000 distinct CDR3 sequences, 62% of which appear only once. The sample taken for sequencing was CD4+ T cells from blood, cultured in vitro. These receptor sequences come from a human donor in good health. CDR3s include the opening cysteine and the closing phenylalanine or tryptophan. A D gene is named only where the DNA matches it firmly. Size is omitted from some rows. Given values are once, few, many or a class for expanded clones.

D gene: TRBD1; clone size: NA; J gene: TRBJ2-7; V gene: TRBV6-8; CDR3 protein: CASSYSGTGGHEQYF; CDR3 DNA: TGTGCCAGCAGTTATTCCGGGACAGGGGGTCACGAGCAGTACTTC
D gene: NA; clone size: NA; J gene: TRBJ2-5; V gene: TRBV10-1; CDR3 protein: CASSEGSRETQYF; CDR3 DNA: TGCGCCAGCAGTGAAGGGTCTAGGGAGACCCAGTACTTC
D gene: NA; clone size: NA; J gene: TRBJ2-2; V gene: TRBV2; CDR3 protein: CASRVIVGSGELFF; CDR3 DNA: TGTGCCAGCAGGGTAATAGTGGGATCCGGGGAGCTGTTTTTT
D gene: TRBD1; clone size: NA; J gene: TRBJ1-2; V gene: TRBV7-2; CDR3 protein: CASSLSTGANYGYTF; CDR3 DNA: TGTGCCAGCAGCTTATCGACAGGGGCTAACTATGGCTACACCTTC
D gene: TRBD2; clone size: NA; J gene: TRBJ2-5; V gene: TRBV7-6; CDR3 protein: CASSLAELAGVETQYF; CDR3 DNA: TGTGCCAGCAGCTTAGCGGAACTAGCGGGAGTAGAGACCCAGTACTTC
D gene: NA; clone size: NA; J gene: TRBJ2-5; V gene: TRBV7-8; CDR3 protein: CASSPPPDGGTQYF; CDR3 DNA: TGTGCCAGCAGCCCCCCGCCGGACGGTGGGACCCAGTACTTC
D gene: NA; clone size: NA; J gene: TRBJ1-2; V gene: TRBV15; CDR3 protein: CATSRVQSIGPRF; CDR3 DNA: TGTGCCACCAGCAGAGTGCAGTCCATTGGTCCAAGATTC
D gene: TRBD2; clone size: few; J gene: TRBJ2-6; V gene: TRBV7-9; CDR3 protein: CASTPAGGPGANVLTF; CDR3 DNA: TGTGCCAGCACCCCGGCGGGAGGGCCTGGGGCCAACGTCCTGACTTTC
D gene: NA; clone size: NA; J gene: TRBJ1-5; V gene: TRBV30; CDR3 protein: CAWAGTYNQPQHF; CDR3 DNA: TGTGCCTGGGCCGGGACCTATAATCAGCCCCAGCATTTT
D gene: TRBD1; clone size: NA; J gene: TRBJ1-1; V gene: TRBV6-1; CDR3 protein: CASSEVDRGWYTEAFF; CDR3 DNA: TGTGCCAGCAGTGAAGTGGACAGGGGCTGGTACACTGAAGCTTTCTTT
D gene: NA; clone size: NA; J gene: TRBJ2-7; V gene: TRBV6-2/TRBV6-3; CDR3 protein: CASSYTRGGSHEQYF; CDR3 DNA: TGTGCCAGCAGTTACACGCGGGGTGGTTCCCACGAGCAGTACTTC
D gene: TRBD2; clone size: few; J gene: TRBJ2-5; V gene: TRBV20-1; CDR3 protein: CSASGGRGNQETQYF; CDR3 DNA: TGCAGCGCTAGCGGGGGCCGAGGAAACCAAGAGACCCAGTACTTC
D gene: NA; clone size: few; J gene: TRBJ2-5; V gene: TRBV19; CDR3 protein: CASSITGPQETQYF; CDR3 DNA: TGTGCCAGTAGTATAACGGGACCGCAAGAGACCCAGTACTTC
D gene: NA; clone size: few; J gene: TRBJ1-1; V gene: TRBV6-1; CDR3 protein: CASSTATRVTEAFF; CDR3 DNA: TGTGCCAGCAGTACAGCCACTCGAGTGACTGAAGCTTTCTTT
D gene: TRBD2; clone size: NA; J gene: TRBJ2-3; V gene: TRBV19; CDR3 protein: CASSTYTTSATSTDTQYF; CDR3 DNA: TGTGCCAGTAGTACCTACACGACTAGCGCGACTAGCACAGATACGCAGTATTTT
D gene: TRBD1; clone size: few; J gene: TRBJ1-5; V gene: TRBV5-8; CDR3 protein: CASSLVAGTGSNQPQHF; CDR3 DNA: TGTGCCAGCAGCCTGGTCGCCGGGACAGGGAGCAATCAGCCCCAGCATTTT
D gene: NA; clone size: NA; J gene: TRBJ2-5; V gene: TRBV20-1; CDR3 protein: CSALVRDFTTETQYF; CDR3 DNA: TGCAGTGCTTTAGTCCGGGACTTTACCACGGAGACCCAGTACTTC
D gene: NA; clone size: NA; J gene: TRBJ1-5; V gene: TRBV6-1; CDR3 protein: CASNVVNSNQPQHF; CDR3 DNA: TGTGCCAGCAATGTGGTCAATAGCAATCAGCCCCAGCATTTT
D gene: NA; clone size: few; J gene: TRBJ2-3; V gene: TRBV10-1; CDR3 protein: CASSESGLGADTQYF; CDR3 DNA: TGCGCCAGCAGTGAGTCGGGACTGGGAGCAGATACGCAGTATTTT
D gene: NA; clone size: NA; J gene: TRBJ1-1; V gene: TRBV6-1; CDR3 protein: CASSRINTEAFF; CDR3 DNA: TGTGCCAGCAGTAGAATTAACACTGAAGCTTTCTTT
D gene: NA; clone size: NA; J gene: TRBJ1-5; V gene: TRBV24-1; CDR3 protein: CATSESGRNNQPQHF; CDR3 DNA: TGTGCCACCAGTGAGTCCGGACGGAACAATCAGCCCCAGCATTTT
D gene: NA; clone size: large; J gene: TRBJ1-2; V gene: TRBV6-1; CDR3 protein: CAAAALGLYGYTF; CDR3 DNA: TGTGCCGCGGCAGCCCTAGGGTTATATGGCTACACCTTC
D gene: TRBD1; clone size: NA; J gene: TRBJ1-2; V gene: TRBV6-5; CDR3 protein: CASRYQQGASYGYTF; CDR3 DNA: TGTGCCAGCAGATACCAACAGGGGGCGAGCTATGGCTACACCTTC
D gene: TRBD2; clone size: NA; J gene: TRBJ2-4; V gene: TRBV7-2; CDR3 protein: CASSSRTSGSIKQYF; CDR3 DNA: TGTGCCAGCAGCTCCCGGACTAGCGGGAGCATCAAACAGTACTTC
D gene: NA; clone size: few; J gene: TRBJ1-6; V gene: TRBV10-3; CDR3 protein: CATRGDSSYNSPLHF; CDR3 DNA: TGTGCCACACGGGGAGACAGCTCCTATAATTCACCCCTCCACTTT
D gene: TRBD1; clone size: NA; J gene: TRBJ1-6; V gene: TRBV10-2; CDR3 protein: CASRDRVGNSPLHF; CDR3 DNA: TGCGCCAGCAGGGACAGGGTTGGTAATTCACCCCTCCACTTT
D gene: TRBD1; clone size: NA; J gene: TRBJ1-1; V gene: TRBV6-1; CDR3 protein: CASSVRTGGTEAFF; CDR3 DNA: TGTGCCAGCAGCGTCAGGACAGGGGGGACTGAAGCTTTCTTT
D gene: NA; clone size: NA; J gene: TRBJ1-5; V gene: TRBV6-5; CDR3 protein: CASSSGLAGNQPQHF; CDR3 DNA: TGTGCCAGCAGTTCCGGACTCGCTGGCAATCAGCCCCAGCATTTT
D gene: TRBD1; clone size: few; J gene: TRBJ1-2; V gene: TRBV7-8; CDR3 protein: CASSYRGRNLDYGYTF; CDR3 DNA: TGTGCCAGCAGTTACAGGGGGCGGAACCTTGACTATGGCTACACCTTC
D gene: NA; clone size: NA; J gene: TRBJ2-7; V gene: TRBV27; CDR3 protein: CASSPPGRVGEQYF; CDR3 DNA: TGTGCCAGCAGTCCCCCAGGCAGGGTAGGCGAGCAGTACTTC
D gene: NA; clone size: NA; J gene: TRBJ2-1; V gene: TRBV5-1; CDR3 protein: CASSSPGQTYNEQFF; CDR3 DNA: TGCGCCAGCAGCTCGCCGGGACAAACTTACAATGAGCAGTTCTTC
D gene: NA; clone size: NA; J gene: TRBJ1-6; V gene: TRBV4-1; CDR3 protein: CASSQVREANSPLHF; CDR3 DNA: TGCGCCAGCAGCCAAGTACGGGAGGCGAATTCACCCCTCCACTTT
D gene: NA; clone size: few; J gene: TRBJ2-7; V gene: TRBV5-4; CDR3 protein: CASSPSIGEQYF; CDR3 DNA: TGTGCCAGCAGCCCCAGCATCGGGGAGCAGTACTTC